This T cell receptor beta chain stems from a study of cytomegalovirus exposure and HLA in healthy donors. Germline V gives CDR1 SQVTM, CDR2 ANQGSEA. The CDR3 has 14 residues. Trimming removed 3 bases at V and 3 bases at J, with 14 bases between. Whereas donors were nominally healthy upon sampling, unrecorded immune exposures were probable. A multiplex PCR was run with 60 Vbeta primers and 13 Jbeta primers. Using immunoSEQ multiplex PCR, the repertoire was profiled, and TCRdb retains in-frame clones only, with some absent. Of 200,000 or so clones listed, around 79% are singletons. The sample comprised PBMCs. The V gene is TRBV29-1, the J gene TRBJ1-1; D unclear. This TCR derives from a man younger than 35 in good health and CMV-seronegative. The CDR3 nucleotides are TGCAGCGTTGAGGCCTTTGGTACCTACACTGAAGCTTTCTTT. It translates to CSVEAFGTYTEAFF.